The 4 T cell receptor beta chains given below trace back to one sample, sequenced in a study of CD8 T cells in ankylosing spondylitis (TCRdb year 2017). Libraries were built with 5' RACE. Sequencing relied on an Illumina HiSeq 2500. TCRdb itself trimmed the public reads at Q25 with fastp, ran MiXCR and retained productive beta chains. Identical CDR3 proteins give one entry, which carries the most common genes and DNA. In this sample the table shows 250,000 or so distinct CDR3 sequences, roughly a tenth of which occur a single time. The top ten clonotypes cover about 3% of the sample. Material: blood, either unsorted or a sorted T cell fraction (not recorded which). Receptors originate from a male donor with ankylosing spondylitis or in good health (not recorded which).

Many counts were recorded for this clonotype. The genes are TRBV20-1 and TRBJ2-3, with D uncertain. Trimming stripped 6 bases from V and 2 bases from J, with 15 bases between. CDR3 length: 14 residues. Germline loops: CDR1 DFQATT, CDR2 SNEGSKA (reference sequence). CDR3 in DNA: TGCAGTGCCACGACGGCCAAGGACACAGATACGCAGTATTTT. This encodes CSATTAKDTDTQYF.

This clonotype was detected only a few times. This chain uses TRBV5-1 with TRBJ2-7; D tentatively fits TRBD1 or TRBD2 (5 bases each). The CDR3 sequence is 15 residues long. Trimming pared 5 bases from V and 0 bases from J, leaving 15 bases between. Germline CDR1 SGHRS, CDR2 YFSETQ. Here the CDR3 DNA reads TGCGCCAGCAGTAGTGGCAGGGACCCCTCCTACGAGCAGTACTTC. It codes for CASSSGRDPSYEQYF.

This clonotype has ten or more counts. The chain combines TRBV20-1 with TRBJ1-3; the D is unclear. CDR3 length: 14 residues. Germline lookup yields CDR1 DFQATT and CDR2 SNEGSKA (reference sequence). With 0 bases removed from V and 4 bases from J, the gap between germline ends came to 10 bases. The CDR3 reads CSARDKWAGNTIYF. The CDR3 bases are TGCAGTGCTAGAGATAAATGGGCCGGAAACACCATATATTTT.

This clonotype has at least ten counts. J is TRBJ1-5 and V is TRBV6-5; a possible D gene is TRBD1 (5 bases). V shed 2 bases and J shed 7 bases, with 12 bases lying between them. This CDR3 spans 14 amino acids. Germline loops: CDR1 MNHEY, CDR2 SVGAGI. The CDR3 loop reads CASSYVAGRQPQHF. As DNA, the CDR3 is TGTGCCAGCAGTTACGTCGCAGGGAGGCAGCCCCAGCATTTT.